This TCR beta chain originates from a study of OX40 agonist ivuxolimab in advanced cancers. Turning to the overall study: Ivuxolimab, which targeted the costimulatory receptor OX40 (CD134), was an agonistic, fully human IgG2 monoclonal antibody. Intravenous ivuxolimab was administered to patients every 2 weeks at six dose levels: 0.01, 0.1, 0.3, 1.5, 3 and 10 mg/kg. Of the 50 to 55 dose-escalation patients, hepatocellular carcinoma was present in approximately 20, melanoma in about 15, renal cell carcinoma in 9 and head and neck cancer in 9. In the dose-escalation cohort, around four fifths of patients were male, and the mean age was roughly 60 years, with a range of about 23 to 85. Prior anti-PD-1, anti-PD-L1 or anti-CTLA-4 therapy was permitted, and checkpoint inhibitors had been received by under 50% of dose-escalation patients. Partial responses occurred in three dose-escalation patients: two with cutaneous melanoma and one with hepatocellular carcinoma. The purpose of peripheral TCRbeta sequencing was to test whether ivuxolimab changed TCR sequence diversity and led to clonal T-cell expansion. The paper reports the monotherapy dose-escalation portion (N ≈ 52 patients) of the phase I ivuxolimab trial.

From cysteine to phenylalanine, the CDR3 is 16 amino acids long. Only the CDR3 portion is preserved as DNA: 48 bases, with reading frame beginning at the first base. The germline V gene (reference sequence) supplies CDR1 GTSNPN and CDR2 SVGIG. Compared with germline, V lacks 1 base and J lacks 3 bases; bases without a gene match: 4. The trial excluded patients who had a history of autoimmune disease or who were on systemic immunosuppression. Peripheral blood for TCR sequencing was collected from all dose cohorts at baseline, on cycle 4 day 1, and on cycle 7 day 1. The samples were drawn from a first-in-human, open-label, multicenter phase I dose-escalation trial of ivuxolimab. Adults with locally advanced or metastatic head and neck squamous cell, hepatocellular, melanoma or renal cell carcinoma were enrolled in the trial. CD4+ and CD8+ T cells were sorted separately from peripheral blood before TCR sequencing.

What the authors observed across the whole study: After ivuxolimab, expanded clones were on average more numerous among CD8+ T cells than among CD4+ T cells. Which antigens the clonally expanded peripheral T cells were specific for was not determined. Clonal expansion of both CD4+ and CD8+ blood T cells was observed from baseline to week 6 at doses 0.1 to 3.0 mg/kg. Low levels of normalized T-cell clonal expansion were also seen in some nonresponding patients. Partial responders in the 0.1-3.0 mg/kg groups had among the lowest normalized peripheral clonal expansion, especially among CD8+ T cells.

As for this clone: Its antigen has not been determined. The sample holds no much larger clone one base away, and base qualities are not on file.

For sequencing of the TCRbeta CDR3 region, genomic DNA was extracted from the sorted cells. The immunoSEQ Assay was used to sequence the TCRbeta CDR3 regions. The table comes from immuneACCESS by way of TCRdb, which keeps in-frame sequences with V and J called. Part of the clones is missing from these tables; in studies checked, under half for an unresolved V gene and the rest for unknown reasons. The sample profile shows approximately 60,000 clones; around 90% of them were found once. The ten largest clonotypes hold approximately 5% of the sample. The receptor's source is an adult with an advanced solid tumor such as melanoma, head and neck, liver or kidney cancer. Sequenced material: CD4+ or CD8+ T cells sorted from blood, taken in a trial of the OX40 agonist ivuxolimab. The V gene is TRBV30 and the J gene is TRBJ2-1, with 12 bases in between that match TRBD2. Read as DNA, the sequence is TGTGCCTGGAGTGGGGGACTAGCGGGCGGCTACAATGAGCAGTTCTTC. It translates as CAWSGGLAGGYNEQFF.